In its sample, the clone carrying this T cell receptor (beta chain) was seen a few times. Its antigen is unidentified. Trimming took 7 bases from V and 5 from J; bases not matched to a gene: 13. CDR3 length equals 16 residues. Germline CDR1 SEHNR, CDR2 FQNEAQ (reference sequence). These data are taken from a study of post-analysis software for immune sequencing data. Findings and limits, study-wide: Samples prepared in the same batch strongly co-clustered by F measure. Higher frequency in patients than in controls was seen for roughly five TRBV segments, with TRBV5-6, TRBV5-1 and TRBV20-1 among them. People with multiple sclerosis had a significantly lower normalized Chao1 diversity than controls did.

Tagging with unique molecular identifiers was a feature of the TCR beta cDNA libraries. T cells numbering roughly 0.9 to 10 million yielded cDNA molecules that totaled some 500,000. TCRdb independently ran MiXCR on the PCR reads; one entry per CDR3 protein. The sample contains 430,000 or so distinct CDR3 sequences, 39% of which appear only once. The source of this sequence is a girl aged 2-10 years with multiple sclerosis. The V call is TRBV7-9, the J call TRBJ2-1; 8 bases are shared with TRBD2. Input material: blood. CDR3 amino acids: CASTPVGRGRNNEQFF. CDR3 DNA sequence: TGTGCCAGCACCCCCGTTGGTCGCGGGAGGAACAATGAGCAGTTCTTC.